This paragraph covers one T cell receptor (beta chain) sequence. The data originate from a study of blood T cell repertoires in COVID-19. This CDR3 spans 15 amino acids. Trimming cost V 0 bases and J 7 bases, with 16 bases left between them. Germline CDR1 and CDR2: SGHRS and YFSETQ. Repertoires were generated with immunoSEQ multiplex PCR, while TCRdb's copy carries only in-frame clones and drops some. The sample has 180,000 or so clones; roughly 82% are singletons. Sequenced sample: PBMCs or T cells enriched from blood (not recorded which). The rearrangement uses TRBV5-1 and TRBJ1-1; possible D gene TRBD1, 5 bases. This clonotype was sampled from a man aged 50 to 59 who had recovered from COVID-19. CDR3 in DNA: TGCGCCAGCAGCTTGGGTGACAGCGTCCAGGTTGAAGCTTTCTTT. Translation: CASSLGDSVQVEAFF.